The rows below give T cell receptor beta chains drawn from one sample of a study of CD8+ T cells in alopecia areata. The method was immunoSEQ multiplex PCR; TCRdb's version includes in-frame clones alone and lacks a portion of them. Counted here are 200,000 to 250,000 clones, approximately 57% occurring once; the ten biggest clones make up 1.6%. This material consisted of CD4+ T cells sorted from blood, taken at week 4, from a patient treated with tofacitinib. Every receptor here comes from a human donor with alopecia areata. Each CDR3 is given with its conserved first and last residue. A D gene is named only where the DNA matches it firmly. The listing skips clone size in some rows; elsewhere it reads once, few, many or a size class.

J gene	V gene	CDR3 length	clone size	D gene	CDR3 DNA	CDR3 protein
TRBJ2-1	TRBV4-3	17	NA	TRBD2	TGCGCCAGCAGCCAACGAGAAGCGGGGGGCCATTACAATGAGCAGTTCTTC	CASSQREAGGHYNEQFF
TRBJ2-3	TRBV18	15	NA	NA	TGTGCCAGCTCCCCCCTCCCGAAGGGGTCAGATACGCAGTATTTT	CASSPLPKGSDTQYF
TRBJ1-5	TRBV15	15	NA	NA	TGTGCCACCAGTCTAGGGAGTGTCAGGAATCAGCCCCAGCATTTT	CATSLGSVRNQPQHF
TRBJ1-2	TRBV7-9	15	NA	NA	TGTGCCAGCAGCTCCGGGACACTGTCGTACCACGGCTACACCTTC	CASSSGTLSYHGYTF
TRBJ2-5	TRBV5-1	13	medium-sized	TRBD1	TGCGCCAGCGGCCAGGGGGCAAGAGAGACCCAGTACTTC	CASGQGARETQYF
TRBJ2-5	TRBV15	12	NA	NA	TGTGCCACCAGCCGACTAGAAGAGACCCAGTACTTC	CATSRLEETQYF
TRBJ2-2	TRBV6-1	13	NA	TRBD2	TGTGCCAGCAGTGTTCGGGAGGACGGGGAGCTGTTTTTT	CASSVREDGELFF
TRBJ2-7	TRBV2	13	NA	NA	TGTGCCAGCAGAAGGACTACTGACTACGAGCAGTACTTC	CASRRTTDYEQYF
TRBJ2-1	TRBV19	13	few	NA	TGTGCCAGTAGTATACCTGGGGGCTCTGAGCAGTTCTTC	CASSIPGGSEQFF
TRBJ2-6	TRBV10-3	15	NA	TRBD1	TGTGCCATCAGTGCAGGGGGCTCTGGGGCCAACGTCCTGACTTTC	CAISAGGSGANVLTF
TRBJ1-5	TRBV13	14	few	NA	TGTGCCAGCAGCTTAGGTACAAGGGATCAGCCCCAGCATTTT	CASSLGTRDQPQHF
TRBJ1-1	TRBV5-6	15	NA	NA	TGTGCCAGCAGCTTGAGAGGGCCCCGGAGCACTGAAGCTTTCTTT	CASSLRGPRSTEAFF
TRBJ2-5	TRBV7-2	15	few	NA	TGTGCCAGCAGCTTACTCCCTATGCGCCAAGAGACCCAGTACTTC	CASSLLPMRQETQYF
TRBJ2-2	TRBV7-3	15	NA	TRBD2	TGTGCCAGCAGCTTACTAGCGGGGATCACCGGGGAGCTGTTTTTT	CASSLLAGITGELFF